Listed here is a single TCR beta chain. The sample originates from a study of blood T cell repertoires in COVID-19. Study-wide background: The cDNA or gDNA used as material had been derived from T cells, B-cell-depleted T cells, or PBMCs.

The CDR3 has 15 amino acids. Germline CDR1 is LGHNA and CDR2 is YSLEER. The V end was cut by 3 bases, the J end by 1 base, with 9 bases between. Self-reported history from a screening survey and questionnaire set each donor's cohort. Original processing notes: The authors estimated nucleated cell counts from reference gene primer amplification. Libraries were prepared by immunoSEQ multiplex PCR; TCRdb keeps only in-frame clonotypes and omits some of them. From that table come the V and J calls and clone size; the DNA was used to work out D and trimming. The sample lists 120,000 to 150,000 clones; 84% were seen once.

The V call is TRBV4-3, the J call TRBJ1-4, with D possibly TRBD1 on 6 matching bases. Sequencing input: PBMCs or T cells enriched from blood (not recorded which). This clonotype was sampled from a woman aged 45 to 65 who had been exposed to COVID-19. Here the CDR3 reads CASSHSTGTNEKLFF. The CDR3 region has the DNA TGCGCCAGCAGCCATTCGACAGGAACTAATGAAAAACTGTTTTTT.